The rows below give T cell receptor beta chains drawn from one sample of a study of cytomegalovirus exposure and HLA in healthy donors. The method was immunoSEQ multiplex PCR; TCRdb's version includes in-frame clones alone and lacks a portion of them. This table holds about 250,000 clones, about 90% found once. Material for sequencing was PBMCs. These TCRs come from a man aged 18-30 years in good health and CMV-seropositive. Both conserved end residues are part of each CDR3. D genes are given only for firm matches. Clone size is stated in some rows and not others, as once, few, many or a class when expanded.

cdr3_aa cdr3_nt clone_size v_call d_call j_call
CASPDSPTDTQYF TGTGCCAGCCCGGACAGTCCCACAGATACGCAGTATTTT . TRBV2 . TRBJ2-3
CASSLFSFGTGELFF TGTGCCAGCAGTTTATTTTCGTTCGGCACCGGGGAGCTGTTTTTT . TRBV28 . TRBJ2-2
CASSASRGTGFYEQYF TGTGCCAGCAGTGCCTCGAGGGGGACAGGGTTCTACGAGCAGTACTTC . TRBV2 TRBD1 TRBJ2-7
CASSQGSGNGYTF TGTGCCAGCAGCCAAGGGTCAGGGAATGGCTACACCTTC . TRBV4-2 . TRBJ1-2
CASRMTESYGYTF TGTGCCAGTCGCATGACAGAGTCCTATGGCTACACCTTC . TRBV6-1 . TRBJ1-2
CATSRGDTDTQYF TGTGCCACCAGCAGAGGTGACACAGATACGCAGTATTTT . TRBV15 . TRBJ2-3
CASSLAGTGTYEQYF TGTGCCAGCAGTTTGGCCGGGACAGGGACCTACGAGCAGTACTTC . TRBV27 TRBD1 TRBJ2-7
CSAGQVNTEAFF TGCAGCGCCGGACAGGTGAACACTGAAGCTTTCTTT . TRBV29-1 TRBD1 TRBJ1-1
CAWRLAGGFGWEQYF TGTGCCTGGAGACTAGCGGGAGGTTTTGGTTGGGAGCAGTACTTC . TRBV30 TRBD2 TRBJ2-7
CASTLGGLARQETQYF TGTGCCAGCACCCTAGGGGGACTAGCGAGACAAGAGACCCAGTACTTC once TRBV7-2 TRBD2 TRBJ2-5
CASSLDLPVREQFF TGTGCCAGCAGTTTAGATCTACCAGTAAGGGAGCAGTTCTTC . TRBV27 . TRBJ2-1
CASSYGSGGKGGELFF TGTGCCAGCAGTTACGGGTCAGGGGGAAAGGGCGGGGAGCTGTTTTTT . TRBV6-5 TRBD1 TRBJ2-2
CASSQDSDEWQPQHF TGTGCCAGCAGCCAAGATTCAGATGAATGGCAGCCCCAGCATTTT . TRBV4-2 . TRBJ1-5
CASSGQGFDQPQHF TGTGCCAGCAGCGGACAGGGATTCGATCAGCCCCAGCATTTT . TRBV5-6 TRBD1 TRBJ1-5
CASTGGGSTYEQYF TGCGCCAGCACCGGAGGGGGCAGCACCTACGAGCAGTACTTC . TRBV10-2 . TRBJ2-7
CASSLRQGEGEQYF TGTGCCAGCAGCTTAAGGCAGGGAGAGGGCGAGCAGTACTTC once TRBV7-9 . TRBJ2-7
CSVGTGKSSITEAFF TGCAGCGTGGGGACAGGGAAGAGCTCAATCACTGAAGCTTTCTTT . TRBV29-1 TRBD1 TRBJ1-1
CASSQGFGGSNYGYTF TGCGCCAGCAGCCAAGGATTCGGTGGCTCTAACTATGGCTACACCTTC . TRBV4-1 . TRBJ1-2
CASSSIGGDVAETQYF TGTGCCAGCAGTTCTATCGGGGGGGACGTGGCGGAGACCCAGTACTTC once TRBV5-6 TRBD2 TRBJ2-5
CASSLRDYGYTF TGTGCCAGCAGTTTAAGGGACTATGGCTACACCTTC . TRBV28 . TRBJ1-2
CASSKQGEDGYTF TGTGCCAGCAGTAAACAGGGAGAGGACGGCTACACCTTC . TRBV2 . TRBJ1-2
CASSSRTSGAYEQYF TGTGCCAGCAGCTCGCGGACTAGCGGAGCCTACGAGCAGTACTTC . TRBV5-8 TRBD2 TRBJ2-7
CASSVYAVNEQFF TGTGCCAGCAGTGTCTATGCTGTCAATGAGCAGTTCTTC . TRBV2 . TRBJ2-1
CSVLGDRTGKETQYF TGCAGCGTCCTGGGGGATCGGACAGGAAAAGAGACCCAGTACTTC . TRBV29-1 TRBD1 TRBJ2-5
CASSLIGGKRAGNTIYF TGCGCCAGCAGCTTGATCGGGGGGAAACGGGCTGGAAACACCATATATTTT . TRBV5-1 . TRBJ1-3
CASSFRGRNTGELFF TGTGCCAGCAGCTTCAGGGGGCGGAACACCGGGGAGCTGTTTTTT once TRBV13 TRBD1 TRBJ2-2
CSVEDRRGITYEQYF TGCAGCGTTGAAGATAGGAGGGGGATCACCTACGAGCAGTACTTC . TRBV29-1 . TRBJ2-7
CASSLLTSGTKDTDTQYF TGTGCCAGCAGCTTATTGACTAGCGGGACCAAAGACACAGATACGCAGTATTTT . TRBV7-8 TRBD2 TRBJ2-3
CASSAGQRLNQPQHF TGTGCCAGCAGTGCGGGACAGCGCCTTAATCAGCCCCAGCATTTT . TRBV2 TRBD1 TRBJ1-5
CASSLGTGNQPQHF TGTGCCAGCAGCTTAGGGACGGGGAATCAGCCCCAGCATTTT . TRBV7-9 . TRBJ1-5
CASSASGGRNQPQHF TGTGCCAGCAGTGCCTCTGGGGGGCGTAATCAGCCCCAGCATTTT . TRBV6-1 . TRBJ1-5
CASRDRGFYGYTF TGTGCCAGCAGAGACAGGGGATTCTATGGCTACACCTTC . TRBV2 TRBD1 TRBJ1-2
CASSVARVTNEKLFF TGTGCCAGCAGCGTGGCCCGGGTCACTAATGAAAAACTGTTTTTT once TRBV6-1 . TRBJ1-4
CASSLNGARGEQYF TGTGCCAGCAGTCTAAACGGGGCCCGCGGGGAGCAGTACTTC . TRBV27 . TRBJ2-7
CASSTAGTADRRYEQYF TGTGCCAGCAGTACGGCCGGGACAGCAGACCGACGGTACGAGCAGTACTTC . TRBV28 TRBD1 TRBJ2-7